What follows describes a single T cell receptor beta chain. Its antigen specificity is not known. No per-base quality is available; no much larger clone lies one base away. Library preparation employed the immunoSEQ multiplex PCR assay. The source is immuneACCESS, and TCRdb retained only in-frame sequences with V and J called. Part of the clones is not carried over; for the studies checked, unresolved V genes explain less than half of this, and the remainder is unexplained. This sample gives some 21,000 clones in total; approximately 88% of them show up just once. The ten largest clones add up to 6% to 8.5% of the sample. The record originates from a study of PD-1 and CTLA-4 blockade in melanoma (dated by TCRdb to the early 2020s). Some background on the complete study: The study compared how PD-1 blockade and CTLA-4 blockade affected the melanoma-reactive CD8 T cell response in patients with melanoma.

At the junction V is shortened by 1 base and J by 5 bases, with 6 bases in between. The germline V gene supplies CDR1 MGHRA and CDR2 YSYEKL. The CDR3, cysteine through phenylalanine, is 12 amino acids long. The retained sequence is limited to the CDR3, 36 bases, with the frame set at the first base. The TCR originated in a human donor with melanoma. Here the chain combines TRBV4-1 and TRBJ2-7; the D gene lacks a confident call. The sample in question was CD8+ T cells from peripheral blood, obtained before anti-PD-1 treatment. The CDR3 loop reads CASSQVGNEQYF. The sequenced DNA: TGCGCCAGCAGCCAAGTGGGGAACGAGCAGTACTTC.